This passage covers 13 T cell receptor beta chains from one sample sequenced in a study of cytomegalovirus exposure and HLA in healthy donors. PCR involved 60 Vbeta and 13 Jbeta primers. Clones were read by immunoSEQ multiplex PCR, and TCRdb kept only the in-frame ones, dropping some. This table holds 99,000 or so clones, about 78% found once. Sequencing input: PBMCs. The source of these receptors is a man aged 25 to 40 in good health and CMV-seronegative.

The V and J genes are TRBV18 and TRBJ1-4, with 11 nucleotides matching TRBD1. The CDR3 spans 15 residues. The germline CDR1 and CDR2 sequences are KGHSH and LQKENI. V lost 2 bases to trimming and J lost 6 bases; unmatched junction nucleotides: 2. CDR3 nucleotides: TGTGCCAGCTCACCAAAGGACAGGGGGCATGAAAAACTGTTTTTT. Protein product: CASSPKDRGHEKLFF.

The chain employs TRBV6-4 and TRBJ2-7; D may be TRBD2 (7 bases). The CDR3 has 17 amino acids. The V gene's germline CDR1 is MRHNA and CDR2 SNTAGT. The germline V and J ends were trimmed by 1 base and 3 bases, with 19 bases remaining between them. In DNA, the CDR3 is TGTGCCAGCAGTGACTGGAGGGGGGGGCAGAAAGACTACGAGCAGTACTTC. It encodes CASSDWRGGQKDYEQYF.

CDR3 nucleotides: TGTGCTAGTGGTTTGGTACGGAGGGTAAACTATGGCTACACCTTC. Encoded protein: CASGLVRRVNYGYTF. J is TRBJ1-2 and V is TRBV12-5; D remains ambiguous. V was trimmed by 0 bases and J by 2 bases, leaving 10 bases between them. The CDR3 has 15 amino acids. Germline V gene data show CDR1 as LGHNT and CDR2 as FRNRAP.

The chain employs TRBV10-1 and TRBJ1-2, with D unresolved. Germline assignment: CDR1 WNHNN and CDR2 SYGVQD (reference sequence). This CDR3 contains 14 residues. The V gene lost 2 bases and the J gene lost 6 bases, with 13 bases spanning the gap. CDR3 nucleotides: TGCGCCAGCAGTGAGGGTCGCAGCGGACATGGCTACACCTTC. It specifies CASSEGRSGHGYTF.

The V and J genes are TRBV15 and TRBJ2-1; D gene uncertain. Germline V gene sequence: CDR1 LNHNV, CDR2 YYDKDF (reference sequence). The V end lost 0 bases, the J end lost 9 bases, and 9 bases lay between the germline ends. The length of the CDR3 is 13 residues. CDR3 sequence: CATSRDLGSEQFF. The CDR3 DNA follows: TGTGCCACCAGCAGAGATCTTGGCTCTGAGCAGTTCTTC.

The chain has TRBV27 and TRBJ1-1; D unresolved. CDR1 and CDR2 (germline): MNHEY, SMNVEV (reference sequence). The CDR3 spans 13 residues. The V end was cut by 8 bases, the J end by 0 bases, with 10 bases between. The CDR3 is CASGHSMNTEAFF. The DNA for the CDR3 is TGTGCCAGCGGCCACAGCATGAACACTGAAGCTTTCTTT.

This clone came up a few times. The CDR3 reads CASSQQPPWSSYNEQFF. The CDR3 coding sequence is TGCGCCAGCAGCCAACAACCGCCCTGGAGCTCCTACAATGAGCAGTTCTTC. The V and J genes are TRBV4-1 and TRBJ2-1; D not certain. Between the trimmed V and J ends, which lost 2 bases and 0 bases, there was a span of 14 bases. The CDR3 extends over 17 amino acids. Germline values: CDR1 MGHRA, CDR2 YSYEKL.

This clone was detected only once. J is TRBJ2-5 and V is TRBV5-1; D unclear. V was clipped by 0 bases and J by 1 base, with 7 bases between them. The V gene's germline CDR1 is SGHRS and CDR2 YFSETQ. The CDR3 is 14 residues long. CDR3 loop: CASSLGQVQETQYF. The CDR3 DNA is TGCGCCAGCAGCTTGGGGCAGGTCCAAGAGACCCAGTACTTC.

CDR3 bases: TGTGCCAGCAGCTTGCTGCGGGGGAAGAAGAATGAGCAGTTCTTC. Residues: CASSLLRGKKNEQFF. The chain combines TRBV13 with TRBJ2-1, with 7 nucleotides matching TRBD2. The CDR3 runs 15 residues. Germline V gene data show CDR1 as PRHDT and CDR2 as FYEKMQ (reference sequence). V was pared by 3 bases and J by 7 bases, with 9 bases of the junction left unmatched. Full variable domain (rest looked up from reference TRBV13 and TRBJ2-1): AAGVIQSPRHLIKEKRETATLKCYPIPRHDTVYWYQQGPGQDPQFLISFYEKMQSDKGSIPDRFSAQQFSDYHSELNMSSLELGDSALYFCASSLLRGKKNEQFFGPGTRLTVL.

The CDR3 loop is CASSLLLESSYEQYF. The CDR3 DNA reads as TGTGCCAGCAGCTTACTACTAGAGAGCTCCTACGAGCAGTACTTC. The chain employs TRBV11-2 and TRBJ2-7, with TRBD2 as a possible D gene (5 bases). Germline assignment: CDR1 SGHAT and CDR2 FQNNGV. Trimming cost V 2 bases and J 0 bases, with 11 bases left between them. This CDR3 has 15 amino acids.

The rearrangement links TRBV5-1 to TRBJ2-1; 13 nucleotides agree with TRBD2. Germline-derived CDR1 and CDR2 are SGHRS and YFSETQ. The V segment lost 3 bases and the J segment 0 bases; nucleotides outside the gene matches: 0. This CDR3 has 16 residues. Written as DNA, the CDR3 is TGCGCCAGCAGCTGGACTAGCGGGAGCTCCTACAATGAGCAGTTCTTC. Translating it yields CASSWTSGSSYNEQFF.

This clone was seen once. CDR3 loop: CASSLSTSGRYEQYF. DNA of the CDR3: TGTGCCAGCAGTTTATCGACTAGCGGGAGGTACGAGCAGTACTTC. The chain combines TRBV27 with TRBJ2-7, with TRBD2 matching 13 bases. There are 15 residues in the CDR3. Germline CDR1 and CDR2: MNHEY and SMNVEV (reference sequence). Trimming cost V 0 bases and J 4 bases; bases outside gene matches: 0.

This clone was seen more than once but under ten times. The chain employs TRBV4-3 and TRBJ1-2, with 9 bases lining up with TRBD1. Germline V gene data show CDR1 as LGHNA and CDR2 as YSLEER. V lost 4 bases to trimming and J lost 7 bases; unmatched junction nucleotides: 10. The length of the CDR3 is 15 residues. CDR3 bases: TGCGCCAGCAGCCCAACAGGGGGCGCTTTGGGTGGCTACACCTTC. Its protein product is CASSPTGGALGGYTF.